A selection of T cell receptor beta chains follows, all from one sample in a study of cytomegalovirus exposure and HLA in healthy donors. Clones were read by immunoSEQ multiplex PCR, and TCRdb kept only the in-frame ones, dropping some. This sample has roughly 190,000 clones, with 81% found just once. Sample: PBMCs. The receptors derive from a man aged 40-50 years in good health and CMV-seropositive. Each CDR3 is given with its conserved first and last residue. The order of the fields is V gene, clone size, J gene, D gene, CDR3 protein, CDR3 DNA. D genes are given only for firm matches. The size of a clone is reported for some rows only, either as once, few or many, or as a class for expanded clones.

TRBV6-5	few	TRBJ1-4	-	CASTPGPNEKLFF	TGTGCCAGCACCCCAGGGCCTAATGAAAAACTGTTTTTT
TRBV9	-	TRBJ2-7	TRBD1	CARIHRGYTYEQYF	TGTGCCAGGATCCACAGGGGGTATACGTACGAGCAGTACTTC
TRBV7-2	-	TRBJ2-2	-	CASSSGAGELFF	TGTGCCAGCAGCTCCGGGGCCGGGGAGCTGTTTTTT
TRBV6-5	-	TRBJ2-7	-	CASSYDSSGHEQYF	TGTGCCAGCAGTTACGACAGCTCCGGTCACGAGCAGTACTTC
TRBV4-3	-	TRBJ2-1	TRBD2	CASSQTGIAGDNEQFF	TGCGCCAGCAGCCAAACGGGGATAGCGGGAGACAATGAGCAGTTCTTC
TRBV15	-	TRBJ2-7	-	CATRAGGTYEQYF	TGTGCCACCAGGGCTGGGGGCACCTACGAGCAGTACTTC
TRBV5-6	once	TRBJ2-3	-	CASSLNLGPDTQYF	TGTGCCAGCAGCTTGAACCTAGGTCCTGATACGCAGTATTTT
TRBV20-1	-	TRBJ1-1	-	CSATRQVEAFF	TGCAGTGCTACCCGACAGGTTGAAGCTTTCTTT
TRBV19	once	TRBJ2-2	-	CASSTPMEGSPRVNTGELFF	TGTGCCAGTAGTACCCCAATGGAGGGCAGTCCTAGGGTGAACACCGGGGAGCTGTTTTTT
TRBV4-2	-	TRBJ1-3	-	CASSPGQSGNTIYF	TGTGCCAGCAGCCCAGGACAGTCTGGAAACACCATATATTTT
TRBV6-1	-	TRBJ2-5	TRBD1	CASSKTGWETQYF	TGTGCCAGCAGTAAGACAGGGTGGGAGACCCAGTACTTC
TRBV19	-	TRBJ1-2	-	CASSTDMDYGYTF	TGTGCCAGTAGTACCGACATGGACTATGGCTACACCTTC
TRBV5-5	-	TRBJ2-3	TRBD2	CASSLTSGGADTQYF	TGTGCCAGCAGCTTGACTAGCGGGGGGGCAGATACGCAGTATTTT
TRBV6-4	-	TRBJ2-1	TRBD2	CASSEQRGSSYNEQFF	TGTGCCAGCAGTGAGCAGCGGGGGAGCTCCTACAATGAGCAGTTCTTC
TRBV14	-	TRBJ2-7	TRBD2	CASSTLAGGKYYEQYF	TGTGCCAGCAGCACACTAGCGGGGGGCAAATACTACGAGCAGTACTTC
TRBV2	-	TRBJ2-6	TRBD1	CASRGDRGPGANVLTF	TGTGCCAGCAGGGGGGACAGGGGGCCTGGGGCCAACGTCCTGACTTTC
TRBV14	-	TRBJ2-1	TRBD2	CASSQATGGGDEQFF	TGTGCCAGCAGCCAAGCCACCGGGGGGGGCGATGAGCAGTTCTTC
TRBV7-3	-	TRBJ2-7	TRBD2	CASSAGLAGVGEQYF	TGTGCCAGCAGCGCCGGACTAGCGGGGGTGGGGGAGCAGTACTTC
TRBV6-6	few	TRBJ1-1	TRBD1	CASSPPPPGQAAFF	TGTGCCAGCAGTCCTCCGCCGCCGGGACAGGCAGCTTTCTTT
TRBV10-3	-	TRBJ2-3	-	CAISESRGTDTQYF	TGTGCCATCAGTGAGTCGAGAGGGACAGATACGCAGTATTTT
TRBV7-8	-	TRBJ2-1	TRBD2	CASSLALAGAYNEQFF	TGTGCCAGCAGCTTAGCTTTAGCGGGAGCCTACAATGAGCAGTTCTTC
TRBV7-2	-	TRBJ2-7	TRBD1	CASSNRDRGLMYF	TGTGCCAGCAGCAACCGGGACAGGGGGCTGATGTACTTC
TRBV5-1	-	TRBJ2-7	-	CASSLYPGEGPYEQYF	TGCGCCAGCAGCTTGTACCCAGGGGAGGGCCCCTACGAGCAGTACTTC
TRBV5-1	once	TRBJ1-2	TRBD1	CASSYGTGPAGYTF	TGCGCCAGCAGCTACGGGACAGGCCCCGCCGGCTACACCTTC
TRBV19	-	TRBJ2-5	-	CASSMEVAIGVEQYF	TGTGCCAGTAGTATGGAGGTAGCGATCGGGGTGGAGCAGTACTTC